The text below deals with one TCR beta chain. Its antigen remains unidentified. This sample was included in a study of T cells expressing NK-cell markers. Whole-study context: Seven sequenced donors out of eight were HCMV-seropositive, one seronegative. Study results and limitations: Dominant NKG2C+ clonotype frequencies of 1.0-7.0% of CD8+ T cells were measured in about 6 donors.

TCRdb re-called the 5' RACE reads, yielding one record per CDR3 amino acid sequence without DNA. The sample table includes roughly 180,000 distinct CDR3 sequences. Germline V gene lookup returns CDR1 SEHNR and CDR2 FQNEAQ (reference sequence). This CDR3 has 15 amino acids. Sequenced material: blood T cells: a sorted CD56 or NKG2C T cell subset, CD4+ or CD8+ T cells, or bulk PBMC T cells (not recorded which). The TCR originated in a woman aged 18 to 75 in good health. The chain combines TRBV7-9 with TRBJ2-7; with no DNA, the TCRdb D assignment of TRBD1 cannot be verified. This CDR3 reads CASSLPGQGIHEQYF.